This passage covers 18 T cell receptor beta chains from one sample sequenced in a study of blood T cell repertoires in COVID-19. Clones were sequenced by immunoSEQ multiplex PCR, and TCRdb holds only the in-frame ones, with some missing. The profile covers about 130,000 clones, with roughly 80% appearing a single time and approximately 9.2% taken by the ten largest. The sequenced sample consisted of PBMCs or T cells enriched from blood (not recorded which). The receptors shown here come from a man aged 50-59 years who had recovered from COVID-19.

V gene TRBV7-8 combines with J gene TRBJ2-1; the match to TRBD2 covers 10 bases. The CDR3 extends over 16 amino acids. Unmatched junction bases numbered 2, after V lost 3 bases and J lost 0 bases. The germline gives CDR1 SGHVS, CDR2 FQNEAQ. CDR3 nucleotides: TGTGCCAGCAGCTTTAGCGGGGGGACCTCCTACAATGAGCAGTTCTTC. This gives the protein CASSFSGGTSYNEQFF. Drawing the rest from reference TRBV7-8 and TRBJ2-1, the complete variable domain is GAGVSQSPRYKVAKRGQDVALRCDPISGHVSLFWYQQALGQGPEFLTYFQNEAQLDKSGLPSDRFFAERPEGSVSTLKIQRTQQEDSAVYLCASSFSGGTSYNEQFFGPGTRLTVL.

The chain couples TRBV6-5 to TRBJ2-4, with D hard to call. Germline CDR1 and CDR2: MNHEY and SVGAGI. The CDR3 runs to 14 residues. V lost 8 bases and J lost 0, with 11 bases in between. For the CDR3, the DNA is TGTGCCAGCGCCGAATCACTAGCCAAAAACATTCAGTACTTC. Its translation is CASAESLAKNIQYF.

The rearrangement joins TRBV6-2 or TRBV6-3 to TRBJ2-7; 9 positions agree with TRBD2. V lost 5 bases and J lost 6; bases outside the gene matches: 14. CDR3 size: 16 residues. CDR1 is MNHEY, CDR2 SVGEGT, per germline. CDR3 loop: CASSDRAGTSTLEQYF. CDR3 DNA sequence: TGTGCCAGCAGTGATCGAGCCGGGACTAGCACTCTCGAGCAGTACTTC.

This clone was found many times. The gene calls are TRBV5-5 and TRBJ2-2, with 8 positions matching TRBD2. With 2 bases clipped from V and 4 bases from J, the junction kept 13 bases outside the gene matches. Germline CDR1 is SGHKS and CDR2 is YYEKEE (reference sequence). This CDR3 comprises 18 residues. The chain's CDR3 is CASSFSGLGGRGTGELFF. As DNA, the CDR3 is TGTGCCAGCAGCTTTTCGGGACTAGGGGGAAGGGGCACCGGGGAGCTGTTTTTT.

In DNA form, the CDR3 reads TGTGCCAGCAGCGGGGCTACCTCTGGAAACACCATATATTTT. Protein sequence: CASSGATSGNTIYF. The chain is built from TRBV9 and TRBJ1-3, with D uncertain. Deletions cut 3 bases from V and 0 bases from J, with 7 bases between. Germline values: CDR1 SGDLS, CDR2 YYNGEE. This CDR3 is 14 amino acids long. Based on the CDR3 plus reference TRBV9 and TRBJ1-3, the full variable domain is DSGVTQTPKHLITATGQRVTLRCSPRSGDLSVYWYQQSLDQGLQFLIQYYNGEERAKGNILERFSAQQFPDLHSELNLSSLELGDSALYFCASSGATSGNTIYFGEGSWLTVV.

V and J are TRBV4-3 and TRBJ2-1; possible D gene TRBD2, 5 bases. Trimming took 0 bases from V and 6 from J, leaving 15 bases between them. The CDR3 sequence is 16 residues long. Germline CDR1 and CDR2: LGHNA and YSLEER. CDR3 sequence: CASSQESRVAGNEQFF. The CDR3 DNA sequence: TGCGCCAGCAGCCAAGAATCGAGGGTAGCCGGCAATGAGCAGTTCTTC.

In its sample, this clone was seen a few times. The gene calls are TRBV7-2 and TRBJ1-2; tentative D call: TRBD1 (6 bases). The CDR3 is made up of 15 amino acids. V was shortened by 0 bases and J by 7 bases, with 15 bases between the two germline ends. The germline V gene encodes CDR1 SGHTA and CDR2 FQGNSA. CDR3 protein: CASSLAPRGGGGYTF. In DNA, the CDR3 is TGTGCCAGCAGCTTAGCCCCCAGGGGAGGGGGTGGCTACACCTTC.

This chain connects TRBV5-1 to TRBJ2-5, with no clear D. Trimming pared 3 bases from V and 0 bases from J, leaving 3 bases between. From germline, CDR1 is SGHRS and CDR2 YFSETQ. The CDR3 covers 12 residues. The CDR3 reads CASSSYQETQYF. The CDR3 DNA is TGCGCCAGCAGCTCGTACCAAGAGACCCAGTACTTC.

The chain employs TRBV5-5 and TRBJ1-5; maybe TRBD1 (5 bases). CDR1 and CDR2 (germline): SGHKS, YYEKEE (reference sequence). This CDR3 is 15 amino acids long. V gave up 1 base and J gave up 2 bases, with 10 bases separating them. The CDR3 sequence: CASSLQGWGNQPQHF. CDR3 coding DNA: TGTGCCAGCAGCTTGCAGGGCTGGGGCAATCAGCCCCAGCATTTT. The whole variable domain, remainder taken from reference TRBV5-5 and TRBJ1-5, is DAGVTQSPTHLIKTRGQQVTLRCSPISGHKSVSWYQQVLGQGPQFIFQYYEKEERGRGNFPDRFSARQFPNYSSELNVNALLLGDSALYLCASSLQGWGNQPQHFGDGTRLSIL.

This clone was counted a few times. V is TRBV7-2 and J is TRBJ1-3; D perhaps matches TRBD1 (5 bases). The V and J ends lost 1 base and 0 bases respectively, with 7 bases between them. The CDR3 covers 15 residues. The germline V gene encodes CDR1 SGHTA and CDR2 FQGNSA. The CDR3 nucleotides read TGTGCCAGCAGCTTAGAAGGGGCCTCTGGAAACACCATATATTTT. Protein product: CASSLEGASGNTIYF.

The CDR3 region is CASSAKVGWTEAFF. The CDR3 nucleotides read TGTGCCAGCAGTGCCAAGGTCGGGTGGACTGAAGCTTTCTTT. The rearrangement uses TRBV27 and TRBJ1-1; the D is unclear. The germline CDR1 and CDR2 sequences are MNHEY and SMNVEV (reference sequence). The CDR3 length is 14 residues. With 5 bases removed from V and 5 bases from J, the gap between germline ends came to 15 bases.

CDR3 coding DNA: TGTGCCATCAGCGAAAGAGCGGACGAGCAGTACTTC. This sequence encodes CAISERADEQYF. This chain joins TRBV10-3 and TRBJ2-7; tentatively, D is TRBD2 (5 bases). Deletions cut 6 bases from V and 5 bases from J, with 11 bases between. CDR3 length: 12 residues. Germline CDR1 and CDR2: ENHRY and SYGVKD.

This chain joins TRBV19 and TRBJ1-4, with 9 nucleotides matching TRBD1. Germline values: CDR1 LNHDA, CDR2 SQIVND (reference sequence). With V trimmed by 4 bases and J by 4 bases, 7 bases remained unmatched. CDR3 length: 16 amino acids. For the CDR3, the DNA is TGTGCCAGTAGTAGAAGGGGGACAGGGAGTAATGAAAAACTGTTTTTT. This codes for CASSRRGTGSNEKLFF.

The chain is built from TRBV7-8 and TRBJ1-5, with 11 bases aligning to TRBD1. Germline V lookup: CDR1 SGHVS, CDR2 FQNEAQ. V lost 5 bases to trimming and J lost 7 bases; unmatched junction nucleotides: 10. There are 16 residues in the CDR3. CDR3 sequence (DNA): TGTGCCAGCAGCGAACGGCGGACAGGGGGCGACCAGCCCCAGCATTTT. As protein: CASSERRTGGDQPQHF.

V and J are TRBV5-1 and TRBJ1-4; 8 bases line up with TRBD1. The V gene end was trimmed by 4 bases and the J gene end by 8 bases; junction bases not matched to a gene: 7. Looked up from germline, CDR1 is SGHRS and CDR2 is YFSETQ. The CDR3 covers 14 residues. This CDR3 is CASSQDRAWEKLFF. DNA for the CDR3: TGCGCCAGCAGCCAGGACAGGGCTTGGGAAAAACTGTTTTTT.

This chain joins TRBV11-2 and TRBJ2-5, with TRBD2 identical over 8 bases. The V segment lost 7 bases and the J segment 4 bases; nucleotides outside the gene matches: 8. Germline V gives CDR1 SGHAT, CDR2 FQNNGV. The CDR3 spans 14 residues. The CDR3: CASMQAGDSETQYF. The CDR3 nucleotides read TGTGCCAGCATGCAAGCGGGGGATTCAGAGACCCAGTACTTC.

The J gene is TRBJ1-1, the V gene TRBV30, with a possible D match to TRBD1 (5 bases). The ends were cut back, 0 bases at V and 1 base at J, with 6 bases in the middle. The CDR3 covers 13 residues. Germline CDR1 is GTSNPN and CDR2 is SVGIG (reference sequence). This CDR3 is CAWSVGQNTEAFF. The CDR3 region has the DNA TGTGCCTGGAGTGTAGGACAGAACACTGAAGCTTTCTTT.

The chain uses TRBV11-2 and TRBJ1-1, with D maybe TRBD1 (5 bases). Per germline, CDR1 SGHAT and CDR2 FQNNGV. This CDR3 is 13 amino acids long. Trimming took off 3 bases at V and 4 bases at J, with 9 bases between the two ends. Here the CDR3 DNA reads TGTGCCAGCAGCTTGGGGGGGTTCACTGAAGCTTTCTTT. This sequence encodes CASSLGGFTEAFF.